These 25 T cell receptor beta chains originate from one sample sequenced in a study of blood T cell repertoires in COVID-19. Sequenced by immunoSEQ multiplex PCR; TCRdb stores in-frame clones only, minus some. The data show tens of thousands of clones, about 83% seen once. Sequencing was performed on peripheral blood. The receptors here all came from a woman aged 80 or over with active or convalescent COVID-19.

The CDR3 nucleotides read TGTGCCAGCAGCCAAAGACTAGCGGGAAAATACGAGCAGTACTTC. It yields the protein CASSQRLAGKYEQYF. J is TRBJ2-7 and V is TRBV3-1 (or the pseudogene TRBV3-2), with TRBD2 matching 11 bases. V gave up 2 bases and J gave up 4 bases; unmatched junction bases: 4. Germline CDR1 and CDR2: LGHDT and YNNKEL (reference sequence). The CDR3 is made up of 15 amino acids.

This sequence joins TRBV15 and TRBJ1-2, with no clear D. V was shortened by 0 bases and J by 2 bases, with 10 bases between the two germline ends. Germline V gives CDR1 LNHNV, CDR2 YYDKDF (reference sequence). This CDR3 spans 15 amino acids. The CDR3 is CATSRDRGSNYGYTF. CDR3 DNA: TGTGCCACCAGCAGAGATCGCGGATCGAACTATGGCTACACCTTC.

The CDR3 sequence is CASSHTDSYGYTF. The CDR3 nucleotides read TGCGCCAGCAGTCATACGGACAGCTATGGCTACACCTTC. The rearrangement joins TRBV4-1 to TRBJ1-2; D possibly corresponds to TRBD1 (6 bases). V was cut by 6 bases and J by 4 bases, with 12 bases left in between. This CDR3 spans 13 amino acids. Germline lookup yields CDR1 MGHRA and CDR2 YSYEKL.

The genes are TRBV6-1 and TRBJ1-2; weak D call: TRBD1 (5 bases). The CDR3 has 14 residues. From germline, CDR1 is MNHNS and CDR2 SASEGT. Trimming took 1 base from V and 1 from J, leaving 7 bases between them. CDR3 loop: CASSEGGDNYGYTF. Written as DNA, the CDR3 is TGTGCCAGCAGTGAAGGGGGGGATAACTATGGCTACACCTTC.

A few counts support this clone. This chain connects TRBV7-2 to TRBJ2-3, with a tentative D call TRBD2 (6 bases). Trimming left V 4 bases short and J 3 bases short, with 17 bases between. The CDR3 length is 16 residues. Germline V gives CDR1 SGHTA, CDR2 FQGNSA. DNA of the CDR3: TGTGCCAGCAGCTCATCGTCCGGGACTGGGACAGATACGCAGTATTTT. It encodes CASSSSSGTGTDTQYF.

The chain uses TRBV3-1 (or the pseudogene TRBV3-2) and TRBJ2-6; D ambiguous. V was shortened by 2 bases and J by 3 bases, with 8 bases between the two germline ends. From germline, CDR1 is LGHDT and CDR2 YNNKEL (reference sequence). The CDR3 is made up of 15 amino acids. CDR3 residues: CASSQTGVGANVLTF. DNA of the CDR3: TGTGCCAGCAGCCAAACCGGTGTTGGGGCCAACGTCCTGACTTTC.

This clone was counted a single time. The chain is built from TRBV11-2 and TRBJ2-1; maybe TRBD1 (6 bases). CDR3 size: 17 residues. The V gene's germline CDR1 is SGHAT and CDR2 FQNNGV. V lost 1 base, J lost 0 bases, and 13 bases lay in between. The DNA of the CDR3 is TGTGCCAGCAGCTTAGTCCCGGGACACAGCTCCTACAATGAGCAGTTCTTC. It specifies CASSLVPGHSSYNEQFF.

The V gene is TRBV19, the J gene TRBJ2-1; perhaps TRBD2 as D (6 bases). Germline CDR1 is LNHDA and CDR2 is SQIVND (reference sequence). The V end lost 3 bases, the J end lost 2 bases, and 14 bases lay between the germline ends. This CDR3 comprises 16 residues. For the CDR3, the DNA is TGTGCCAGTAGTATCTCTGGGCTAGCGCCCTACAATGAGCAGTTCTTC. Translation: CASSISGLAPYNEQFF.

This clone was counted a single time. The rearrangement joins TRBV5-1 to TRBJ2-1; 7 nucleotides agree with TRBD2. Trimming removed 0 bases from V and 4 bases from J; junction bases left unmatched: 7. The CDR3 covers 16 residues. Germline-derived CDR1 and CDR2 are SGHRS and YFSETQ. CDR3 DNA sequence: TGCGCCAGCAGCTTGGGGGGCCTAGCGGATTACAATGAGCAGTTCTTC. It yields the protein CASSLGGLADYNEQFF. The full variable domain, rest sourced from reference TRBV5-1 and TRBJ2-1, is KAGVTQTPRYLIKTRGQQVTLSCSPISGHRSVSWYQQTPGQGLQFLFEYFSETQRNKGNFPGRFSGRQFSNSRSEMNVSTLELGDSALYLCASSLGGLADYNEQFFGPGTRLTVL.

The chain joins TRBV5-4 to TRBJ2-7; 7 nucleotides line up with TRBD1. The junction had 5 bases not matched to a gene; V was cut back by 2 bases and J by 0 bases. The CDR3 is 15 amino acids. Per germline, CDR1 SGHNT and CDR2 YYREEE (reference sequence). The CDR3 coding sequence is TGTGCCAGCAGCTTAGCTGGGACAGTCTCCTACGAGCAGTACTTC. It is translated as CASSLAGTVSYEQYF.

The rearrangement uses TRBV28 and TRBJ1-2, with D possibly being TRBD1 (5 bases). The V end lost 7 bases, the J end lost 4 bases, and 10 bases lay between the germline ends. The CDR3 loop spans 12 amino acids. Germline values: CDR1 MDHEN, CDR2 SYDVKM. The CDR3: CASTQQAYGYTF. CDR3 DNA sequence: TGTGCCAGCACTCAACAGGCCTATGGCTACACCTTC.

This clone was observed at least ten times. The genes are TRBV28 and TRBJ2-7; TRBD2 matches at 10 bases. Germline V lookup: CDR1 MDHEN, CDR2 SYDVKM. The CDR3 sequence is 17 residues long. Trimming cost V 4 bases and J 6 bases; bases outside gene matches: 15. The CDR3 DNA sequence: TGTGCCAGCAGTTCCATTTTCTCGACTAGCGGGCAAGCCGAGCAGTACTTC. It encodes CASSSIFSTSGQAEQYF.

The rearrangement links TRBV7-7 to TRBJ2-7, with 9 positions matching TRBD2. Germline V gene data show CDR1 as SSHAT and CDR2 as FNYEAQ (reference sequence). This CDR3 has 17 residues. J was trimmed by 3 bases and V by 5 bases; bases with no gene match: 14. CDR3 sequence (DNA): TGTGCCAGCAGCGAGGGGCTTAGCGGGAGTGTAGTCTACGAGCAGTACTTC. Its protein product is CASSEGLSGSVVYEQYF.

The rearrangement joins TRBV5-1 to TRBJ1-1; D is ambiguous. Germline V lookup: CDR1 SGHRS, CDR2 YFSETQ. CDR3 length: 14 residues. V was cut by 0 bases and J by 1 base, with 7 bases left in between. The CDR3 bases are TGCGCCAGCAGCTTGGCTGGAGCGAACACTGAAGCTTTCTTT. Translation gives CASSLAGANTEAFF.

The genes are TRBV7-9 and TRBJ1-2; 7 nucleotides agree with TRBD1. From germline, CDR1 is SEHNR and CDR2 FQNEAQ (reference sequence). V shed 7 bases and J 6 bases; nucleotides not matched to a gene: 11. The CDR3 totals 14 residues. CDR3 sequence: CASTKRGRGDGYTF. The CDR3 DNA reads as TGTGCCAGCACCAAGCGGGGCAGGGGGGATGGCTACACCTTC. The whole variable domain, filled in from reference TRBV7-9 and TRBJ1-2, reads DTGVSQNPRHKITKRGQNVTFRCDPISEHNRLYWYRQTLGQGPEFLTYFQNEAQLEKSRLLSDRFSAERPKGSFSTLEIQRTEQGDSAMYLCASTKRGRGDGYTFGSGTRLTVV.

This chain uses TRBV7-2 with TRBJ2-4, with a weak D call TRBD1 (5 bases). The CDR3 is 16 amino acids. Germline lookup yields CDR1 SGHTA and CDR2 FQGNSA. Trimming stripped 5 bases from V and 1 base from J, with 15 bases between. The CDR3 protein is CASSPTANVAKNIQYF. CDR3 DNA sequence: TGTGCCAGCAGCCCGACAGCCAATGTGGCCAAAAACATTCAGTACTTC.

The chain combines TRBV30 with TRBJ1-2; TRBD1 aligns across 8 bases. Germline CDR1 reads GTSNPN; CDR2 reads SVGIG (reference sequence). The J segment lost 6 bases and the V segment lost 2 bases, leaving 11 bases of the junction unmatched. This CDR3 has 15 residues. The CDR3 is CAWSRMGQGADGYTF. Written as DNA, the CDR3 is TGTGCCTGGAGTCGGATGGGCCAGGGGGCTGATGGCTACACCTTC.

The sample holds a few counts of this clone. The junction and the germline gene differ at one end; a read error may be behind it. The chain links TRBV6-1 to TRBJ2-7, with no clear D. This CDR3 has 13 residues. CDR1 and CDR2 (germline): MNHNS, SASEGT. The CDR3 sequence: CASSEAPLLDLHF. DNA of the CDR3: TGTGCCAGCAGTGAAGCCCCGCTGCTAGATTTACACTTC.

CDR3 DNA: TGTGCCATCAGTACCCGCCGCCTTGGAGATGGCTACACCTTC. As protein: CAISTRRLGDGYTF. The chain carries TRBV10-3 and TRBJ1-2; D gene uncertain. The CDR3 is 14 amino acids. Germline loops: CDR1 ENHRY, CDR2 SYGVKD. V lost 5 bases and J 6 bases, leaving 16 bases between the germline ends.

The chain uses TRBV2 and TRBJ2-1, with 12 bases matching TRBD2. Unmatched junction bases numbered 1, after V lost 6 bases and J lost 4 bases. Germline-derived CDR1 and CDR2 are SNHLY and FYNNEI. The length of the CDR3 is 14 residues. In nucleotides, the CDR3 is TGTGCCAGCAGAGGACTAGCGGGGTACAATGAGCAGTTCTTC. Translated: CASRGLAGYNEQFF. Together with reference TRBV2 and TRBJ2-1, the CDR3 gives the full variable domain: EPEVTQTPSHQVTQMGQEVILRCVPISNHLYFYWYRQILGQKVEFLVSFYNNEISEKSEIFDDQFSVERPDGSNFTLKIRSTKLEDSAMYFCASRGLAGYNEQFFGPGTRLTVL.

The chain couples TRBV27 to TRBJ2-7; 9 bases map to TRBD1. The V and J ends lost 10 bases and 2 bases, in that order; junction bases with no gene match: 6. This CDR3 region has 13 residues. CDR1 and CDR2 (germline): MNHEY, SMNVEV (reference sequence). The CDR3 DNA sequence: TGTGCCACCCGGGACAGGGTAACCTACGAGCAGTACTTC. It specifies CATRDRVTYEQYF.

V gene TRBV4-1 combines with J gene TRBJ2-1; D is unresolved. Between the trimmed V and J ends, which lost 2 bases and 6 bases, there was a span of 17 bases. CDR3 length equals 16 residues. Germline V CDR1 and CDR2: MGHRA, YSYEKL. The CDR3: CASSQSDPALRNEQFF. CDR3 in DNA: TGCGCCAGCAGCCAAAGTGACCCAGCGCTTCGCAATGAGCAGTTCTTC.

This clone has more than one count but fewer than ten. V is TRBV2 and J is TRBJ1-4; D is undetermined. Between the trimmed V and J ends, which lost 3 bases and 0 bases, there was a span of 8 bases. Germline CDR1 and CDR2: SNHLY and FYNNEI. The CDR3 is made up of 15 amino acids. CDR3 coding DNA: TGTGCCAGCAGTGAGGGCAGTACAACTAATGAAAAACTGTTTTTT. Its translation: CASSEGSTTNEKLFF. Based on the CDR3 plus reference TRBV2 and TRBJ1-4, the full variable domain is EPEVTQTPSHQVTQMGQEVILRCVPISNHLYFYWYRQILGQKVEFLVSFYNNEISEKSEIFDDQFSVERPDGSNFTLKIRSTKLEDSAMYFCASSEGSTTNEKLFFGSGTQLSVL.

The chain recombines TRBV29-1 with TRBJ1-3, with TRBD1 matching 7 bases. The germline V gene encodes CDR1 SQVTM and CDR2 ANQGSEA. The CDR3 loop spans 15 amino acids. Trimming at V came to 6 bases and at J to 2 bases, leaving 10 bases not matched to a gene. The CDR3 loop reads CSVEGTGVTGNTIYF. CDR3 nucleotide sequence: TGCAGCGTGGAGGGAACAGGGGTAACTGGAAACACCATATATTTT. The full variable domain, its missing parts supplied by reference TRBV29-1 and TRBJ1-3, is SAVISQKPSRDICQRGTSLTIQCQVDSQVTMMFWYRQQPGQSLTLIATANQGSEATYESGFVIDKFPISRPNLTFSTLTVSNMSPEDSSIYLCSVEGTGVTGNTIYFGEGSWLTVV.

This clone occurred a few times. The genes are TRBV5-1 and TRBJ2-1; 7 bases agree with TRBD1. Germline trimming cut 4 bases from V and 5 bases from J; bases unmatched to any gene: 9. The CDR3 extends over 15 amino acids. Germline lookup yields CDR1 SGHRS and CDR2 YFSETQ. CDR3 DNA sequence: TGCGCCAGCAGCACCGCCGGGACAGTCAACAATGAGCAGTTCTTC. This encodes CASSTAGTVNNEQFF.